These T cell receptor beta chains were read from a single sample in a study of blood T cells in healthy people across ages. One entry per CDR3 protein, called by TCRdb with MiXCR from the 5' RACE reads. The data hold roughly 800,000 distinct CDR3 sequences, with more than 45% observed a single time. Material for sequencing was blood. Receptors were obtained from a man aged 25 to 40 in good health. Both conserved end residues are part of each CDR3. Each record gives: V gene, J gene, clone size, D gene, CDR3 DNA, CDR3 protein. A D gene is named only where the DNA matches it firmly. For some rows the clone size is stated as once, few or many, or as a class when expanded; others skip it.

TRBV20-1	TRBJ2-1	-	TRBD2	TGCAGTGCCCCGTATAGCGGGAACTACAATGAGCAGTTCTTC	CSAPYSGNYNEQFF
TRBV7-3	TRBJ2-6	many	-	TGTGCCAGCAGCCCCAGCTCTGGGGCCAACGTCCTGACTTTC	CASSPSSGANVLTF
TRBV20-1	TRBJ2-5	-	TRBD2	TGCAGTGCCTTAGATCCCGTAATTGGCCAGCGGGAGGTTCAAGAGACCCAGTACTTC	CSALDPVIGQREVQETQYF
TRBV7-2	TRBJ1-1	-	-	TGTGCCAGCAGCTTAAACCCCGGGACGGGCGAAGCTTTCTTT	CASSLNPGTGEAFF
TRBV19	TRBJ1-5	once	-	TGTGCCAGTATGCAGGGATGGGGTCAGCCCCAGCATTTT	CASMQGWGQPQHF
TRBV27	TRBJ2-7	few	TRBD2	TGTTCCAGCCGAATCATAAGCGGGACCTACGAGCAGTACTTC	CSSRIISGTYEQYF
TRBV30	TRBJ2-3	once	-	TGTGCCTGGAGTGTACAAATTACTAGCACAGATACGCAGTATTTT	CAWSVQITSTDTQYF
TRBV28	TRBJ2-6	-	-	TGTGCCAGCAGTTCACCCGCCTACTCTGGGGCCAACGTCCTGACTTTC	CASSSPAYSGANVLTF
TRBV7-9	TRBJ2-5	-	-	TGTGCCAGCAGCGATGGGGGGTCGGGGTTGGCCCAAGAGACCCAGTACTTC	CASSDGGSGLAQETQYF
TRBV6-2/TRBV6-3	TRBJ2-4	-	TRBD2	TGTGCCAGCACCGCTAGGGCGGGGGGGCGCCAAGAGACCCTGTACTTC	CASTARAGGRQETLYF
TRBV12-3/TRBV12-4	TRBJ2-1	-	TRBD1	TGTGCCAGCAGCCCCGGCGCCCAGGGGGACTCCTACAATGAGCAGTTCTTC	CASSPGAQGDSYNEQFF
TRBV20-1	TRBJ2-3	-	TRBD1	TGCAGTGCTAGCCAAAACAGGGGAGATACGCAGTATTTT	CSASQNRGDTQYF
TRBV10-3	TRBJ1-2	-	-	TGTGCCACCGGGACGGCAACTAACTATGGCTACACCTTC	CATGTATNYGYTF
TRBV7-6	TRBJ2-7	once	TRBD1	TGTGCCAGCAGCCTGACGACAGGGGTCCATGGCGAGCAGTACTTC	CASSLTTGVHGEQYF
TRBV29-1	TRBJ2-3	-	-	TGCAGCGTTTCGTCGGCGGATACGCAGTATTTT	CSVSSADTQYF
TRBV27	TRBJ2-1	-	-	TGTGCCAGCAGTGGGGCGGGGAGCTCCTACAATGAGCAGTTCTTC	CASSGAGSSYNEQFF
TRBV10-3	TRBJ2-6	few	-	TGTGCCATCAGGGACGTGGGGGACTCTGGGGCCAACGTCCTGACTTTC	CAIRDVGDSGANVLTF
TRBV25-1	TRBJ1-5	few	TRBD1	TGTGCCAGCAGTGCCCCAGGGGGTTATCAGCCCCAGCATTTT	CASSAPGGYQPQHF
TRBV27	TRBJ2-1	-	-	TGTGCCAGCAGTTTGCCAGGGTCAGAGCAGTTCTTC	CASSLPGSEQFF
TRBV5-1	TRBJ1-1	-	TRBD1	TGCGCCAGCAGTGCTGACGGGACAGCCAACACTGAAGCTTTCTTT	CASSADGTANTEAFF
TRBV7-2	TRBJ1-1	-	-	TGTGCCAGCATTGGACAGTTGAACACTGAAGCTTTCTTT	CASIGQLNTEAFF
TRBV5-1	TRBJ1-2	few	-	TGCGCCAGCAGCTTGGGTGGCAGGGAAATTGATGGCTACACCTTC	CASSLGGREIDGYTF
TRBV7-2	TRBJ1-1	-	-	TGTGCCAGCAGCTTAGCGAGGGGCGCCGGCACTGAAGCTTTCTTT	CASSLARGAGTEAFF